This T cell receptor beta chain was recovered during a study of blood T cell repertoires in COVID-19. Across the study: PBMCs, B-cell-depleted T cells, or T cells were the source of the cDNA or gDNA that made up the material.

CDR1 and CDR2 from the germline V gene are GTSNPN and SVGIG (reference sequence). Unmatched junction bases numbered 9, after V lost 8 bases and J lost 7 bases. This CDR3 has 13 amino acids. Profiled with immunoSEQ multiplex PCR; TCRdb holds only in-frame clones, not every one. This table holds about 200,000 clones, 80% found once. The clonotype comes from a man aged 55-75 years with acute or convalescent COVID-19. The chain is built from TRBV30 and TRBJ2-2; 8 bases agree with TRBD1. The sample consisted of peripheral blood. CDR3: CARQTGVIGELFF. In nucleotides, the CDR3 is TGTGCCCGGCAGACAGGGGTGATCGGGGAGCTGTTTTTT.